This T cell receptor (beta chain) derives from a study of T cell changes during pregnancy in multiple sclerosis. This clone appeared a few times. Sequenced by immunoSEQ multiplex PCR; TCRdb stores in-frame clones only, minus some. Of about 100,000 clones in the sample, 80% to 95% were seen once. Sample: peripheral blood, taken after pregnancy. This TCR derives from a female donor with multiple sclerosis, enrolled in a pregnancy study.

The chain's CDR3 is CASSVAPAEMTEAFF. The CDR3 DNA reads as TGTGCCAGCAGCGTAGCTCCCGCGGAGATGACTGAAGCTTTCTTT. The gene calls are TRBV9 and TRBJ1-1; no firm D call. CDR3 length: 15 amino acids. The V gene lost 0 bases and the J gene lost 5 bases, with 14 bases spanning the gap. The germline gives CDR1 SGDLS, CDR2 YYNGEE.